The sequence of this TCR beta chain was determined in a study of blood T cell repertoires in COVID-19. Study-level background: Sites across the United States, Italy and Spain contributed samples from acute and convalescent COVID-19. T cells, B-cell-depleted T cells, or PBMCs provided the cDNA or gDNA that served as material.

Authors' data handling: Estimation of nucleated cell counts was performed using reference gene primer amplification. Profiled with immunoSEQ multiplex PCR; TCRdb holds only in-frame clones, not every one. For V, J and clone size, that table is used; D and trimming come from the DNA. In the table there are about 70,000 clones, approximately 78% of which are singletons. CDR1 is SEHNR, CDR2 FQNEAQ, per germline (reference sequence). The V end was cut by 5 bases, the J end by 0 bases, with 8 bases between. The length of the CDR3 is 13 residues. This clone was seen a handful of times. This rearrangement joins TRBV7-9 to TRBJ2-7; a weak D match, TRBD1 (5 bases). What was sequenced was peripheral blood. The clonotype originates from a woman at least 80 years old with active or convalescent COVID-19. CDR3 sequence reads: CASSPDNSYEQYF. The CDR3 region has the DNA TGTGCCAGCAGCCCGGACAACTCCTACGAGCAGTACTTC.